A selection of T cell receptor beta chains follows, all from one sample in a study of T cell responses to AZD1222 COVID-19 vaccine. Clones were sequenced by immunoSEQ multiplex PCR, and TCRdb holds only the in-frame ones, with some missing. The table shows 95,000 to 100,000 clones, with about 86% occurring only once. Sequenced material: peripheral blood, taken on day 0 of AZD1222 vaccination. These receptors came from an adult in good health. The CDR3 runs from the conserved cysteine through the conserved F or W. A D gene is named only where the DNA matches it firmly. Size values are once, few and many counts, or a class for expanded clones, and some rows have none.

cdr3_length,d_call,v_call,clone_size,j_call,cdr3_aa,cdr3_nt
19,TRBD2,TRBV18,.,TRBJ2-6,CASSPPAGVGVSGANVLTF,TGTGCCAGCTCACCACCGGCGGGAGTGGGGGTCTCTGGGGCCAACGTCCTGACTTTC
13,.,TRBV27,.,TRBJ1-4,CASSHTYDEKLFF,TGTGCCAGCAGCCATACCTACGATGAAAAACTGTTTTTT
15,TRBD1,TRBV6-5,.,TRBJ1-5,CASSFKTGTHQPQHF,TGTGCCAGCAGTTTCAAGACAGGGACTCATCAGCCCCAGCATTTT
17,.,TRBV10-3,.,TRBJ2-7,CAISEYEDRQPSYEQYF,TGTGCCATCAGTGAGTACGAAGACAGGCAGCCCTCCTACGAGCAGTACTTC
14,.,TRBV2,.,TRBJ1-2,CASTKAGRNYGYTF,TGTGCCAGCACAAAAGCGGGCAGGAACTATGGCTACACCTTC
12,.,TRBV2,few,TRBJ1-5,CASSEEIQPQHF,TGTGCCAGCAGTGAGGAAATACAGCCCCAGCATTTT
14,TRBD1,TRBV28,.,TRBJ1-1,CATEGTGMNTEAFF,TGTGCCACCGAGGGGACAGGGATGAACACTGAAGCTTTCTTT
14,.,TRBV6-5,.,TRBJ2-7,CASSPDRARYEQYF,TGTGCCAGCAGTCCAGACAGAGCCCGCTACGAGCAGTACTTC
14,.,TRBV5-4,.,TRBJ2-3,CASSWDWGTDTQYF,TGTGCCAGCAGCTGGGACTGGGGCACAGATACGCAGTATTTT
15,TRBD1,TRBV10-3,.,TRBJ2-7,CAISAGTGGIYEQYF,TGTGCCATCAGTGCAGGGACAGGGGGCATCTACGAGCAGTACTTC
14,.,TRBV9,.,TRBJ2-3,CASSVDWVGDTQYF,TGTGCCAGCAGCGTCGACTGGGTCGGAGATACGCAGTATTTT
13,.,TRBV18,.,TRBJ2-5,CASSPGTQETQYF,TGTGCCAGCTCACCCGGGACTCAAGAGACCCAGTACTTC
15,.,TRBV2,.,TRBJ2-1,CASSDLRRNYNEQFF,TGTGCCAGCAGCGACCTTCGGCGGAACTACAATGAGCAGTTCTTC
15,.,TRBV4-3,.,TRBJ1-1,CASSQDIGGRTEAFF,TGCGCCAGCAGCCAAGATATCGGGGGACGGACTGAAGCTTTCTTT
15,TRBD2,TRBV6-4,few,TRBJ2-2,CASSEGLAGAGELFF,TGTGCCAGCAGTGAGGGACTAGCGGGAGCCGGGGAGCTGTTTTTT
16,.,TRBV28,.,TRBJ1-2,CASSLNPPRKVRGYTF,TGTGCCAGCAGTTTAAATCCCCCTCGGAAGGTGAGGGGCTACACCTTC
13,.,TRBV6-5,.,TRBJ1-2,CASSYRTAAGYTF,TGTGCCAGCAGTTACAGGACGGCGGCCGGCTACACCTTC
16,.,TRBV5-1,.,TRBJ2-3,CASSLVKSSGTDTQYF,TGCGCCAGCAGCTTGGTAAAAAGCAGCGGCACAGATACGCAGTATTTT
13,.,TRBV5-1,.,TRBJ1-3,CASSLDRIDTIYF,TGCGCCAGCAGCTTGGACAGGATCGACACCATATATTTT
13,.,TRBV6-5,.,TRBJ1-6,CASRAPWDSPLHF,TGTGCCAGCAGGGCCCCTTGGGATTCACCCCTCCACTTT
18,TRBD2,TRBV24-1,.,TRBJ2-3,CATSDPGLAGSRTDTQYF,TGTGCCACCAGTGATCCGGGACTAGCGGGGAGCCGCACAGATACGCAGTATTTT
14,.,TRBV9,.,TRBJ1-3,CASSGLPFGNTIYF,TGTGCCAGCAGCGGCCTTCCGTTTGGAAACACCATATATTTT
15,.,TRBV27,.,TRBJ1-1,CASSYPGTRATEAFF,TGTGCCAGCAGTTACCCCGGGACAAGGGCAACTGAAGCTTTCTTT
14,TRBD1,TRBV2,.,TRBJ1-1,CASSVRQGGTEAFF,TGTGCCAGCAGCGTAAGACAGGGAGGGACTGAAGCTTTCTTT
15,.,TRBV7-2,.,TRBJ2-7,CASSLGQGGWYEQYF,TGTGCCAGCAGCTTAGGCCAGGGGGGGTGGTACGAGCAGTACTTC
13,.,TRBV12-3/TRBV12-4,.,TRBJ1-1,CASSLRANTEAFF,TGTGCCAGCAGTTTAAGGGCTAACACTGAAGCTTTCTTT
14,.,TRBV28,many,TRBJ1-6,CASSLAGEGSPLHF,TGTGCCAGCAGTTTGGCTGGGGAGGGTTCACCCCTCCACTTT
14,.,TRBV7-3,.,TRBJ2-1,CASSLEGVNHEQFF,TGTGCCAGCAGCTTAGAGGGAGTTAACCATGAGCAGTTCTTC
15,.,TRBV3-1/TRBV3-2,.,TRBJ2-5,CASSQGGQSRETQYF,TGTGCCAGCAGCCAAGGTGGCCAGAGCAGAGAGACCCAGTACTTC
16,.,TRBV4-2,.,TRBJ1-1,CASSQDTGGQKAGAFF,TGTGCCAGCAGCCAAGATACGGGGGGCCAAAAAGCTGGGGCTTTCTTT
15,.,TRBV6-5,.,TRBJ2-2,CASSYLGRATGELFF,TGTGCCAGCAGTTACCTCGGGAGAGCCACCGGGGAGCTGTTTTTT
15,TRBD1,TRBV4-3,.,TRBJ1-4,CASSQGTGVGEKLFF,TGCGCCAGCAGCCAAGGAACAGGGGTTGGCGAAAAACTGTTTTTT
14,.,TRBV30,.,TRBJ1-3,CALTSFSSGNTIYF,TGTGCCTTGACAAGTTTTAGCTCTGGAAACACCATATATTTT
14,.,TRBV7-9,.,TRBJ1-1,CASSLGQVNTEAFF,TGTGCCAGCAGCTTAGGGCAGGTGAACACTGAAGCTTTCTTT
14,.,TRBV29-1,.,TRBJ2-7,CSVDNGKTTYEQYF,TGCAGCGTTGACAACGGAAAAACCACCTACGAGCAGTACTTC
15,TRBD2,TRBV19,.,TRBJ2-7,CATGTSGSKGYEQYF,TGTGCCACTGGGACTAGCGGGAGCAAGGGGTACGAGCAGTACTTC
16,.,TRBV13,.,TRBJ2-3,CASSLGGLVPVRTQYF,TGTGCCAGCAGCTTAGGCGGATTAGTCCCAGTTCGTACGCAGTATTTT
15,.,TRBV19,.,TRBJ2-5,CASTPDRARGETQYF,TGTGCCAGTACCCCAGACCGGGCGCGGGGAGAGACCCAGTACTTC
14,TRBD1,TRBV24-1,.,TRBJ1-5,CATGGGDRDQPQHF,TGTGCCACAGGGGGAGGGGACAGAGATCAGCCCCAGCATTTT